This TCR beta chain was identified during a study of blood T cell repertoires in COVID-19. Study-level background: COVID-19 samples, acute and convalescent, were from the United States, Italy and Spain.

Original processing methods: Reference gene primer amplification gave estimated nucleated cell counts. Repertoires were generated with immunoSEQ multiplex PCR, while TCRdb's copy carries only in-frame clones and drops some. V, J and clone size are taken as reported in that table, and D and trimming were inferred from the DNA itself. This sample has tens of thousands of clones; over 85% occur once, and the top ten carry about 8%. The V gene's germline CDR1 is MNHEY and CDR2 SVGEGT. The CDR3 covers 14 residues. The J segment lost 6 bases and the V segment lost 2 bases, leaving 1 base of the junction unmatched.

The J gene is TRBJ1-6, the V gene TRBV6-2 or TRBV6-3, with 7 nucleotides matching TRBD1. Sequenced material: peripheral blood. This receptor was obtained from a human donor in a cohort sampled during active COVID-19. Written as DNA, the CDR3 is TGTGCCAGCAGTTACAAGGGGGCTAATTCACCCCTCCACTTT. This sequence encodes CASSYKGANSPLHF.